Here is one T cell receptor beta chain with its context. The data were taken from a study of identical twins. Each cDNA held unique molecular identifiers, and template switching gave it a universal primer site. TCRdb re-called the 5' RACE reads with MiXCR, one entry per CDR3 protein. The sample has about 900,000 distinct CDR3 sequences, 9% to 15% seen once. Trimming stripped 10 bases from V and 0 bases from J, with 13 bases between. The CDR3 spans 14 residues. Germline lookup yields CDR1 MNHNS and CDR2 SASEGT. These records were also assigned to another study, of yellow fever vaccine responses in identical twins.

The J gene is TRBJ1-5, the V gene TRBV6-1; unclear D gene. Sequencing was carried out using PBMCs. The receptor was isolated from a woman aged 18 to 35 in good health. CDR3 sequence (DNA): TGTGCCACCAACCGGGTTAGTAGCAATCAGCCCCAGCATTTT. Protein product: CATNRVSSNQPQHF.